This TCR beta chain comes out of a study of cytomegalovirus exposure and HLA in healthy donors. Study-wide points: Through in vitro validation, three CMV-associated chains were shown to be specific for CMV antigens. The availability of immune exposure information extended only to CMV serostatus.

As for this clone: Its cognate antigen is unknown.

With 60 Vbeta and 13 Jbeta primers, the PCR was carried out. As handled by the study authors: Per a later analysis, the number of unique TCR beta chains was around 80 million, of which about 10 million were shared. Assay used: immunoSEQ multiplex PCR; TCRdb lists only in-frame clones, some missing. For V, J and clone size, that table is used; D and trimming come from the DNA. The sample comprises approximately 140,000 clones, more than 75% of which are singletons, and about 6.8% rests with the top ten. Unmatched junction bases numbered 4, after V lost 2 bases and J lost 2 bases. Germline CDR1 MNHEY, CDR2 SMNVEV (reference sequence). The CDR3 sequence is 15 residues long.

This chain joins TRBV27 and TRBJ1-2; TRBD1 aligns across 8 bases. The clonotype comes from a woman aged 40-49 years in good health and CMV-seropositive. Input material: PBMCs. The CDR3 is CASSLAGGPNYGYTF. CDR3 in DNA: TGTGCCAGCAGTTTAGCAGGGGGCCCAAACTATGGCTACACCTTC.